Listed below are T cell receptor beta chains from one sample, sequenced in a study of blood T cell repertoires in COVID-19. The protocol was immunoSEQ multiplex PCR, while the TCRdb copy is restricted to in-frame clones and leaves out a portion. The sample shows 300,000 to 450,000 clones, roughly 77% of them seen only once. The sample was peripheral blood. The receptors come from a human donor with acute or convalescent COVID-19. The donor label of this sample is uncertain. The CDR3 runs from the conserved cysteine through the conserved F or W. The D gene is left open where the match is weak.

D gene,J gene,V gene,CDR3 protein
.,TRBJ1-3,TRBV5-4,CASSFSGAGNTIYF
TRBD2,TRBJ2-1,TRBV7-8,CASSFFGSGEGNEQFF
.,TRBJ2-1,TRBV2,CASRLARNEQFF
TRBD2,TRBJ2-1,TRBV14,CASSQVAGGPPRQFF
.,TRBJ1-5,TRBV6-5,CASLIGGGLQPQHF
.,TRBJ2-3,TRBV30,CAWSVPPGTQYF
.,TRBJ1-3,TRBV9,CASSAPGRRGNTIYF
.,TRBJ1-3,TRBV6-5,CASSYSHSGNTIYF
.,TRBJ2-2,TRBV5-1,CASRLGAQNTGELFF
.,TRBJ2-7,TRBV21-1,CAGSGWQYF
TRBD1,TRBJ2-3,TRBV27,CASSFLRPGQGAEDTQYF
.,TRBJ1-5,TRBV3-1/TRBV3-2,CASSFGQQPQHF
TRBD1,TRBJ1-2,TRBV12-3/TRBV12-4,CASSLDRGYGYTF
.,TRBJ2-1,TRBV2,CATDGQGLVGEQFF
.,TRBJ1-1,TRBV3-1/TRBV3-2,CASSQDEVNTEAFF
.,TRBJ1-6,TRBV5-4,CASSLARTANSPLHF
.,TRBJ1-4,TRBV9,CASSGGGSPFATNEKLFF
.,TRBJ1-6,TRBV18,CASSSLVDPAGRSSPLHF
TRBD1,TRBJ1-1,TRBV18,CASSPGTGEKAFF
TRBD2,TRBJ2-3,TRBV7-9,CASSLPVGGRIAADTQYF
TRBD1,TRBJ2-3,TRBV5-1,CASSPLGQESTDTQYF
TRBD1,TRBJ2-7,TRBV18,CASSPGQGTYEQYF
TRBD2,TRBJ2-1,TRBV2,CASSRIVAGGAYNEQFF
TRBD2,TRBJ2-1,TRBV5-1,CASSLTSGSIGEQFF
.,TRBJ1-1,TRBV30,CAWSVLLGRALALEAFF
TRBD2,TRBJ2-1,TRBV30,CAWGRGGIPDNEQFF
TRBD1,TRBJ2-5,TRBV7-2,CASSLTGAILGEETQYF
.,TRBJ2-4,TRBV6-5,CATRGRQPGIQYF
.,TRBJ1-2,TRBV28,CASSAGGTGSYGYTF
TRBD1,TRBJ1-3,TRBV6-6,CASASPGQGSGNTIYF
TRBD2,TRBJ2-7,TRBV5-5,CASSPAGVFSYEQYF
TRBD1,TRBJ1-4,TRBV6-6,CASRRTQGSDEKLFF
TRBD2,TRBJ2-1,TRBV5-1,CASSLAGGLVEQFF
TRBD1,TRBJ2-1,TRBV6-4,CASSDSAQGAGNEQFF
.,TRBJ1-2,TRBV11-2,CASSLGQAFGYTF
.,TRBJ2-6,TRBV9,CASSPPTGTSGANVLTF
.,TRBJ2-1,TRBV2,CASGPDRQLF
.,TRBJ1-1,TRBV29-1,CSVVHSGLFNTEAFF
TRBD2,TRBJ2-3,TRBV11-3,CASSSPSSGDTQYF
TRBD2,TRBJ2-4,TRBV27,CASSSHGRGLNIQYF
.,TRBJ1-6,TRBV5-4,CASSLGWGQVNSPLHF
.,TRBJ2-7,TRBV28,CASSPGRLSYEQYF
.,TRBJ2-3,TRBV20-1,CSASPPRTDGGQYF
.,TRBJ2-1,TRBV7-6,CASSRSNEQFF
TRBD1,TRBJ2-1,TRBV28,CASSLGAGGNYNEQFF